Listed below are T cell receptor beta chains from one sample, sequenced in a study of T-cell memory formation after mild COVID-19. TCRdb fed the 5' RACE reads into MiXCR, producing one record per CDR3 protein. Seen here are roughly 190,000 distinct CDR3 sequences, 27% observed once, and the top ten hold about an eighth. Sequencing used PBMCs or a T cell subset sorted from them (not recorded which). These TCRs come from an adult woman who had mild COVID-19 (a few samples of this study predate the infection). Cell type and time point are not known. The CDR3 runs from the conserved cysteine through the conserved F or W. A D gene is named only where the DNA matches it firmly. For some rows the clone size is stated as once, few or many, or as a class when expanded; others skip it.

.,TRBD2,TRBJ2-3,TRBV15,CATSRPHGRLAGVMDTQYF,TGTGCCACCAGCAGACCTCATGGGCGACTAGCGGGAGTTATGGATACGCAGTATTTT
.,TRBD2,TRBJ2-3,TRBV11-3,CASSSGLAKGTDTQYF,TGTGCCAGCAGCTCGGGACTAGCGAAGGGCACAGATACGCAGTATTTT
.,.,TRBJ2-1,TRBV15,CATSRAVESYNEQFF,TGTGCCACCAGCAGAGCTGTGGAATCCTACAATGAGCAGTTCTTC
few,.,TRBJ1-1,TRBV7-9,CASSIPGQSLFF,TGTGCCAGCAGCATACCGGGGCAGAGCCTCTTCTTT
few,TRBD1,TRBJ2-1,TRBV4-1,CASSQEGTGGRGEQFF,TGCGCCAGCAGCCAAGAAGGGACAGGGGGCCGTGGGGAGCAGTTCTTC
many,.,TRBJ1-1,TRBV20-1,CSARGVTNTEAFF,TGCAGTGCTAGAGGGGTGACGAACACTGAAGCTTTCTTT
.,.,TRBJ1-6,TRBV13,CASSPPQAYSYNSPLHF,TGTGCCAGCAGCCCACCACAGGCCTACTCCTATAATTCACCCCTCCACTTT
few,TRBD2,TRBJ2-5,TRBV29-1,CSVEDLGLAGGFGETQYF,TGCAGCGTTGAAGATCTGGGACTAGCGGGAGGGTTTGGAGAGACCCAGTACTTC
few,.,TRBJ1-2,TRBV20-1,CSASHRTGAGYTF,TGCAGTGCTAGTCATCGAACGGGGGCTGGCTACACCTTC
few,.,TRBJ1-2,TRBV4-3,CASSQDLGGRGGYTF,TGCGCCAGCAGCCAAGATCTTGGGGGCAGGGGCGGCTACACCTTC
.,.,TRBJ2-6,TRBV20-1,CSATRQAGANVLTF,TGCAGTGCGACCCGACAGGCTGGGGCCAACGTCCTGACTTTC
few,TRBD2,TRBJ2-5,TRBV5-1,CASSWGLPGETQYF,TGCGCCAGCAGCTGGGGACTACCGGGAGAGACCCAGTACTTC
few,TRBD2,TRBJ2-1,TRBV19,CASSELRAGDYNEQFF,TGTGCCAGTAGTGAGTTGAGAGCGGGAGATTACAATGAGCAGTTCTTC
.,.,TRBJ1-3,TRBV7-9,CASSLFQGSGNTIYF,TGTGCCAGCAGCTTATTTCAGGGCTCGGGAAACACCATATATTTT
.,TRBD1,TRBJ2-7,TRBV10-3,CAISRQGDRGEQYF,TGTGCCATCAGCCGACAGGGGGACCGGGGCGAGCAGTACTTC
.,TRBD2,TRBJ2-3,TRBV5-1,CASRNRDYFTDTQYF,TGCGCCAGCAGAAACCGGGACTACTTCACAGATACGCAGTATTTT
.,TRBD2,TRBJ2-7,TRBV7-2,CASSLQGLADFEQYF,TGTGCCAGCAGCTTACAGGGACTAGCAGACTTCGAGCAGTACTTC
.,.,TRBJ2-2,TRBV12-3/TRBV12-4,CASSPGAPLTGELFF,TGTGCCAGCAGTCCCGGGGCACCCTTGACCGGGGAGCTGTTTTTT
few,TRBD2,TRBJ2-1,TRBV7-9,CASSLGPGRLAGERWDNEQFF,TGTGCCAGCAGCTTAGGCCCAGGGAGGCTAGCGGGAGAGAGATGGGACAATGAGCAGTTCTTC
.,.,TRBJ2-2,TRBV20-1,CSAKSGTGELFF,TGCAGTGCCAAAAGCGGAACCGGGGAGCTGTTTTTT